This T cell receptor (beta chain) comes out of a study of shared clonotypes between healthy human individuals. As defined, naive CD8 cells were CD45RO-negative and positively selected for CCR7, with terminally differentiated effector memory CD45RA+ cells excluded. As regards this clone: What it binds is unknown.

The junction had 8 bases not matched to a gene; V was cut back by 5 bases and J by 2 bases. This CDR3 is 16 amino acids long. CDR1 is MRHNA, CDR2 SNTAGT, per germline. Broader study findings: The rarefaction results pointed to incomplete sorted-subset sequencing despite large depth.

Here immunoSEQ multiplex PCR was the method, and the copy in TCRdb shows in-frame clones only, minus some. The data contain just over 2,000,000 clones, about 95% of them singletons. Source material: naive CD8+ T cells sorted from blood. The gene calls are TRBV6-4 and TRBJ2-7; 11 nucleotides align to TRBD2. This sequence was found in a young man in good health. This CDR3 is CASSHYLAGGPYEQYF. The CDR3 region has the DNA TGTGCCAGCAGTCATTATTTAGCGGGAGGGCCCTACGAGCAGTACTTC.